The clone carrying this T cell receptor (beta chain) was detected ten times or more. Its antigen remains unidentified. Since it is a stray read in a library aimed at alpha chains, this beta chain has a size that is not meaningful. CDR1 is SQVTM and CDR2 is ANQGSEA in the germline V gene. The length of the CDR3 is 12 residues. The V gene lost 1 base and the J gene lost 3 bases, with 5 bases spanning the gap. Regarding time point: sample taken at primary tumor resection. Unsorted samples of tumor, nontumor lung or frozen PBMC had their whole RNA sequenced. Samples were donated by 72 untreated early-stage non-small cell lung cancer patients. These data belong to a study of spatial heterogeneity in lung cancer. Study at large: Compared with alpha-chain sequences, beta-chain sequences were consistently detected in greater numbers.

Findings and limits, study-wide: Blood carried ubiquitous expanded tumor TCRs more at resection than follow-up.

Each molecule of TCR cDNA was tagged with one unique molecular identifier. MiXCR, applied by TCRdb to the 5' RACE reads, yields one record per CDR3 protein. The data hold about 940 distinct CDR3 sequences, with 9.5% to 15% observed a single time. V is TRBV29-1 and J is TRBJ2-3; D tentatively reads TRBD1 or TRBD2 (5 bases each). The sequence came from a male donor with early-stage non-small cell lung cancer. The input for sequencing was PBMCs, taken at surgery. CDR3 sequence: CSVEGGTDTQYF. CDR3 nucleotide sequence: TGCAGCGTTGAAGGGGGGACAGATACGCAGTATTTT.